The clone carrying this T cell receptor beta chain was seen just once. The data are from a study of T cell changes during pregnancy in multiple sclerosis. TCRdb's copy holds only in-frame clones and misses some; the assay was immunoSEQ multiplex PCR. The sample consists of approximately 83,000 clones, over 85% of them appearing once. In germline, CDR1 is LNHNV, CDR2 YYDKDF (reference sequence). Trimming stripped 5 bases from V and 6 bases from J, with 20 bases between. This CDR3 has 16 residues. The chain combines TRBV15 with TRBJ1-5; weak D call: TRBD1 (6 bases). The receptor was derived from a female donor with multiple sclerosis, enrolled in a pregnancy study. This material consisted of peripheral blood, taken in the first trimester of pregnancy. The CDR3 region has the DNA TGTGCCACCAGCGGGGGGGCAGTCCGGGTCCCTCAGCCCCAGCATTTT. Its translation: CATSGGAVRVPQPQHF.